What follows are 26 T cell receptor beta chains derived from one specimen sequenced in a study of blood T cell repertoires in COVID-19. Repertoires were generated with immunoSEQ multiplex PCR, while TCRdb's copy carries only in-frame clones and drops some. The sample has some 150,000 clones; 82% are singletons. The sequencing sample was made of peripheral blood. These TCRs come from a woman at least 80 years old with acute or convalescent COVID-19.

The chain has TRBV9 and TRBJ1-6, with 9 bases matching TRBD1. Trimming at V came to 6 bases and at J to 8 bases, leaving 6 bases not matched to a gene. The CDR3 has 14 amino acids. Germline CDR1 reads SGDLS; CDR2 reads YYNGEE. CDR3 protein: CASNGQGWDSPLHF. The CDR3 nucleotides read TGTGCCAGCAACGGACAGGGGTGGGATTCACCCCTCCACTTT.

The chain uses TRBV20-1 and TRBJ2-5, with D hard to call. In germline, CDR1 is DFQATT, CDR2 SNEGSKA (reference sequence). The length of the CDR3 is 11 residues. The ends were cut back, 5 bases at V and 2 bases at J, with 6 bases in the middle. CDR3 loop: CSAQFQETQYF. CDR3 nucleotide sequence: TGCAGTGCTCAGTTTCAAGAGACCCAGTACTTC.

This clone was seen once. The chain recombines TRBV9 with TRBJ1-2; TRBD1 is a possible D gene (6 bases). The CDR3 totals 13 residues. V shed 4 bases and J shed 4 bases, with 11 bases lying between them. Germline-derived CDR1 and CDR2 are SGDLS and YYNGEE. In DNA form, the CDR3 reads TGTGCCAGCAGCCCCGGACAGCCCTATGGCTACACCTTC. Encoded protein: CASSPGQPYGYTF.

The chain is built from TRBV12-3 or TRBV12-4 and TRBJ2-5; 7 bases align to TRBD1. The CDR3 has 13 residues. The V and J ends lost 3 bases and 7 bases, in that order; junction bases with no gene match: 5. The CDR3, as DNA: TGTGCCAGCAGTTTGACAGGGCCCAGGACCCAGTACTTC. Its protein is CASSLTGPRTQYF.

The chain recombines TRBV28 with TRBJ1-2, with D unclear. V lost 4 bases to trimming and J lost 4 bases, with 4 bases between them. The germline V gene has CDR1 MDHEN and CDR2 SYDVKM. This CDR3 region has 11 residues. CDR3 nucleotides: TGTGCCAGCAGTTCTGTCTATGGCTACACCTTC. This translates into CASSSVYGYTF.

This clone was found many times. The V gene is TRBV4-1, the J gene TRBJ2-3, with 8 bases fitting TRBD2. The CDR3 loop spans 15 amino acids. Germline lookup yields CDR1 MGHRA and CDR2 YSYEKL. V was clipped by 2 bases and J by 4 bases; unmatched bases: 5. The DNA of the CDR3 is TGCGCCAGCAGCCAAACGGGACTAGGGGCAGATACGCAGTATTTT. It is translated as CASSQTGLGADTQYF.

CDR3 sequence: CASSQDSVVQYF. As DNA, the CDR3 is TGTGCCAGCAGCCAGGACTCAGTGGTGCAGTACTTC. V and J are TRBV7-2 and TRBJ2-7; TRBD2 might be the D (5 bases). This CDR3 has 12 amino acids. The germline CDR1 and CDR2 sequences are SGHTA and FQGNSA. Trimming took 5 bases from V and 9 from J, leaving 14 bases between them.

The chain has TRBV5-6 and TRBJ2-2; D may be TRBD2 (6 bases). The length of the CDR3 is 18 residues. Germline V lookup: CDR1 SGHDT, CDR2 YYEEEE. The V end was cut by 5 bases, the J end by 3 bases, with 23 bases between. CDR3 loop: CASSAVLALAMDTGELFF. CDR3 nucleotide sequence: TGTGCCAGCAGTGCCGTGCTAGCGCTAGCTATGGACACCGGGGAGCTGTTTTTT.

This clone was seen once. The V and J genes are TRBV19 and TRBJ2-2; the D gene is possibly TRBD2 (5 bases). CDR1 is LNHDA, CDR2 SQIVND, per germline (reference sequence). The CDR3 loop spans 14 amino acids. Trimming removed 7 bases at V and 0 bases at J, with 9 bases between. CDR3 residues: CASKYGTNTGELFF. CDR3 DNA sequence: TGTGCCAGTAAATACGGGACGAACACCGGGGAGCTGTTTTTT.

The genes are TRBV7-2 and TRBJ2-7; a weak D match, TRBD2 (6 bases). The V end was cut by 2 bases, the J end by 5 bases, with 10 bases between. Germline CDR1 reads SGHTA; CDR2 reads FQGNSA. The CDR3 loop spans 13 amino acids. CDR3 DNA sequence: TGTGCCAGCAGCTTATCCTGGACTAACGAGCAGTACTTC. Translation gives CASSLSWTNEQYF. The full variable domain, rest sourced from reference TRBV7-2 and TRBJ2-7, is GAGVSQSPSNKVTEKGKDVELRCDPISGHTALYWYRQSLGQGLEFLIYFQGNSAPDKSGLPSDRFSAERTGGSVSTLTIQRTQQEDSAVYLCASSLSWTNEQYFGPGTRLTVT.

The chain links TRBV3-1 (or the pseudogene TRBV3-2) to TRBJ1-5; tentatively, D is TRBD1 (5 bases). V was clipped by 4 bases and J by 0 bases, with 7 bases between them. Germline values: CDR1 LGHDT, CDR2 YNNKEL (reference sequence). The CDR3 totals 14 residues. The CDR3 nucleotides read TGTGCCAGCAGCCGACAGTATAGCAATCAGCCCCAGCATTTT. Residues: CASSRQYSNQPQHF.

The sample holds one count of this clone. This sequence joins TRBV6-5 and TRBJ1-4; TRBD1 is a possible D gene (6 bases). Trimming cost V 6 bases and J 4 bases, with 12 bases left between them. In germline, CDR1 is MNHEY, CDR2 SVGAGI. The CDR3 has 14 residues. CDR3 residues: CASSHTGSNEKLFF. Written as DNA, the CDR3 is TGTGCCAGCAGCCACACAGGGAGTAATGAAAAACTGTTTTTT.

This chain links TRBV9 with TRBJ1-2; no clear D gene. The germline CDR1 and CDR2 sequences are SGDLS and YYNGEE. Trimming cost V 5 bases and J 8 bases, with 22 bases left between them. The CDR3 totals 15 residues. CDR3: CASSRLEYGPRGYTF. The CDR3 DNA sequence: TGTGCCAGCAGTCGGCTGGAGTACGGCCCAAGGGGCTACACCTTC.

This chain connects TRBV27 to TRBJ2-2; 8 bases fit TRBD2. CDR1 is MNHEY, CDR2 SMNVEV, per germline (reference sequence). The CDR3 has 15 amino acids. Trimming removed 3 bases from V and 5 bases from J; junction bases left unmatched: 5. The CDR3 loop is CASSLSGSPTGELFF. The DNA for the CDR3 is TGTGCCAGCAGTTTGAGCGGGAGCCCTACCGGGGAGCTGTTTTTT.

The table lists this clone with a count of one. This sequence joins TRBV28 and TRBJ1-5; possible D gene TRBD1, 6 bases. In germline, CDR1 is MDHEN, CDR2 SYDVKM. The CDR3 length is 16 residues. Deletions cut 10 bases from V and 0 bases from J, with 19 bases between. In nucleotides, the CDR3 is TGTGCCACCCGTGGTGGGGGGGCCCTTAGCAATCAGCCCCAGCATTTT. Its protein product is CATRGGGALSNQPQHF.

At least ten counts were recorded for this clone. The chain carries TRBV9 and TRBJ1-1; 7 nucleotides line up with TRBD1. Germline V gene lookup returns CDR1 SGDLS and CDR2 YYNGEE. Germline trimming cut 4 bases from V and 1 base from J; bases unmatched to any gene: 7. This CDR3 region has 15 residues. Here the CDR3 reads CASSPRTGRNTEAFF. The CDR3 bases are TGTGCCAGCAGCCCCCGGACAGGACGGAACACTGAAGCTTTCTTT.

This sequence joins TRBV28 and TRBJ2-6; D possibly corresponds to TRBD1 (5 bases). There are 18 residues in the CDR3. Germline lookup yields CDR1 MDHEN and CDR2 SYDVKM. V lost 5 bases and J lost 0, with 17 bases in between. CDR3 nucleotides: TGTGCCAGCAGTCTCTTCAGGGCCACCTACTCTGGGGCCAACGTCCTGACTTTC. Protein: CASSLFRATYSGANVLTF.

The chain links TRBV28 to TRBJ1-4; no clear D gene. Trimming removed 5 bases at V and 4 bases at J, with 17 bases between. This CDR3 is 16 amino acids long. Germline CDR1 reads MDHEN; CDR2 reads SYDVKM. The CDR3 DNA reads TGTGCCAGCAGTCCCACCCAACCCGGGATTAATGAAAAACTGTTTTTT. Protein: CASSPTQPGINEKLFF.

This chain uses TRBV28 with TRBJ1-1; D might be TRBD1 (5 bases). Germline loops: CDR1 MDHEN, CDR2 SYDVKM. CDR3 length: 13 amino acids. The V and J ends lost 2 bases and 8 bases respectively, with 12 bases between them. CDR3 bases: TGTGCCAGCAGTTTAATAGTAACAGGCGAAGCTTTCTTT. Residues: CASSLIVTGEAFF.

This chain links TRBV5-8 with TRBJ2-2, with 7 bases fitting TRBD2. V lost 6 bases and J lost 6; bases outside the gene matches: 14. Germline-derived CDR1 and CDR2 are SGHTS and YDEGEE. The CDR3 extends over 16 amino acids. The DNA of the CDR3 is TGTGCCAGCACGGATTCGGGGGGACCCCTCGCCGGGGAGCTGTTTTTT. Residues: CASTDSGGPLAGELFF.

The V gene is TRBV4-1, the J gene TRBJ2-7; 9 bases fit TRBD1. Per the germline V gene, CDR1 is MGHRA and CDR2 is YSYEKL. J lost 5 bases, V lost 3 bases, and 5 bases had no gene match. CDR3 length equals 14 residues. CDR3 in amino acids: CASSHDRGSNEQYF. The CDR3 nucleotides read TGCGCCAGCAGCCACGACAGGGGGTCCAACGAGCAGTACTTC.

This rearrangement joins TRBV6-2 or TRBV6-3 to TRBJ2-3, with 10 bases aligning to TRBD1. With V trimmed by 1 base and J by 4 bases, 5 bases remained unmatched. Per germline, CDR1 MNHEY and CDR2 SVGEGT. The CDR3 spans 16 residues. CDR3: CASSYFRDRGADTQYF. As DNA, the CDR3 is TGTGCCAGCAGTTACTTCAGGGACAGGGGTGCAGATACGCAGTATTTT.

V and J are TRBV19 and TRBJ1-3, with a possible D match to TRBD1 (5 bases). Germline V lookup: CDR1 LNHDA, CDR2 SQIVND (reference sequence). Trimming cost V 7 bases and J 2 bases, with 12 bases left between them. The CDR3 is 14 residues long. The CDR3 protein is CASTDSRTGNTIYF. The CDR3 region has the DNA TGTGCCAGTACCGACAGCAGAACTGGAAACACCATATATTTT.

This clone turned up a few times. This rearrangement joins TRBV18 to TRBJ1-3, with D hard to call. The V gene lost 3 bases and the J gene lost 12 bases, with 9 bases spanning the gap. There are 11 residues in the CDR3. Per the germline V gene, CDR1 is KGHSH and CDR2 is LQKENI. The CDR3 coding sequence is TGTGCCAGCTCACCGCAGGTCGGCATATATTTT. This translates into CASSPQVGIYF.

This clone was observed a few times. The rearrangement uses TRBV28 and TRBJ1-5, with D tentatively TRBD1 (6 bases). CDR3 size: 15 residues. CDR1 and CDR2 from the germline V gene are MDHEN and SYDVKM. Trimming removed 2 bases at V and 7 bases at J, with 15 bases between. Written as DNA, the CDR3 is TGTGCCAGCAGTTTAGCAGGGGATGGACGACAGCCCCAGCATTTT. Encoded protein: CASSLAGDGRQPQHF.

The chain has TRBV6-1 and TRBJ1-1; D unresolved. Trimming pared 3 bases from V and 5 bases from J, leaving 13 bases between. CDR3 length: 14 residues. Germline loops: CDR1 MNHNS, CDR2 SASEGT. The CDR3 reads CASSDPGVWTEAFF. In DNA, the CDR3 is TGTGCCAGCAGTGACCCCGGAGTTTGGACTGAAGCTTTCTTT.